Below, one T cell receptor (beta chain) is given with its context. What it binds is unknown. The data were obtained in a study of OX40 agonist ivuxolimab in advanced cancers. General observations from the study: Also present in some nonresponders was a low level of normalized T-cell clonal expansion. It was not determined which antigens were specifically recognized by the peripheral T cells that had undergone clonal expansion.

The data were produced by immunoSEQ multiplex PCR, yet TCRdb's version contains in-frame clones alone and is incomplete. The table shows roughly 92,000 clones, with around 90% occurring only once. With 4 bases clipped from V and 6 bases from J, the junction kept 13 bases outside the gene matches. The CDR3 loop spans 15 amino acids. Germline assignment: CDR1 SGHRS and CDR2 YFSETQ. The material was CD4+ or CD8+ T cells sorted from blood, obtained in a trial of the OX40 agonist ivuxolimab. The chain uses TRBV5-1 and TRBJ2-7, with 7 bases lining up with TRBD2. This TCR was recovered from an adult with an advanced solid tumor such as melanoma, head and neck, liver or kidney cancer. Here the CDR3 reads CASSEAAGTIGEQYF. CDR3 bases: TGCGCCAGCAGCGAAGCGGCAGGGACTATAGGCGAGCAGTACTTC.